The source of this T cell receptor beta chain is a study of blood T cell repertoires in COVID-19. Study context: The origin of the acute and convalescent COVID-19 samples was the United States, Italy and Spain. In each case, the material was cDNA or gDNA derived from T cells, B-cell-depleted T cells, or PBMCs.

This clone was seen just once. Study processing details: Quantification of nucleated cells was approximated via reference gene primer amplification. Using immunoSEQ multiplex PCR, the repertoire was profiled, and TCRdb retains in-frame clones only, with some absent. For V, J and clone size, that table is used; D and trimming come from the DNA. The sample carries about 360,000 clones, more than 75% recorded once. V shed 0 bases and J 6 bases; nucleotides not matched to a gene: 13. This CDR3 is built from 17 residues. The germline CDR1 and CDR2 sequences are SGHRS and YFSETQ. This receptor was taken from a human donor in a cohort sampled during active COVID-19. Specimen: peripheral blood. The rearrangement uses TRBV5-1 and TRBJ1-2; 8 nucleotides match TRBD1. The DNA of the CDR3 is TGCGCCAGCAGCTTGGCCTTGTCAGACAGGGGACTCGATGGCTACACCTTC. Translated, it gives CASSLALSDRGLDGYTF.